This T cell receptor (beta chain) comes out of a study of blood T cell repertoires in COVID-19. Study as a whole: Researchers got acute and convalescent COVID-19 samples from the United States, Italy and Spain.

Germline lookup yields CDR1 LNHDA and CDR2 SQIVND (reference sequence). The J segment lost 1 base and the V segment lost 4 bases, leaving 4 bases of the junction unmatched. There are 16 residues in the CDR3. A few counts support this clone. Authors' processing steps: Amplification with reference gene primers provided the estimates of nucleated cell counts. Some clones are missing from TCRdb's copy, which holds only in-frame ones; the method was immunoSEQ multiplex PCR. That table is the source of V, J and clone size, and D and trimming were worked out from the DNA. In the table there are fewer than 65,000 clones, around 90% of which are singletons.

The V gene is TRBV19, the J gene TRBJ2-5; TRBD2 matches at 12 bases. This TCR came from a human donor with acute or convalescent COVID-19. The donor label of this sample is uncertain. Material for sequencing was peripheral blood. The chain's CDR3 is CASSRTSGVIQETQYF. CDR3 in DNA: TGTGCCAGTAGTAGGACTAGCGGGGTTATCCAAGAGACCCAGTACTTC.